The 13 T cell receptor beta chains listed next were all sequenced from one sample in a study of shared clonotypes between healthy human individuals (dated by TCRdb to 2019 to 2021). For the CD8 naive samples, CD45RO-negative cells were positively selected for CCR7, yielding a CD45RA+CCR7+ population from which TemRA cells were excluded. Library construction relied on the immunoSEQ multiplex PCR assay. Drawn from immuneACCESS, this table holds only the in-frame rearrangements with V and J called that TCRdb kept. Clones are partly lost; checked studies trace under half to an unresolved V gene and leave the rest unexplained. This sample lists around 2,100,000 clones; approximately 94% were detected once. The biggest ten clones account for around 1% of the sample. Sequencing was performed on naive CD8+ T cells sorted from blood. The sample's cell subset or site, from its label and the paper: CD45RA+CCR7+. The receptors shown here come from a man younger than 35 in good health.

Concerning this clone itself: The junction departs from the called germline gene at one end, perhaps through a read error. This chain joins TRBV10-2 and TRBJ2-7, with unresolved D. The CDR3 length is 12 residues. Germline CDR1 WSHSY, CDR2 SAAADI. CDR3 coding DNA: TGCGCCAGCAGTGAGTCAAGGACCGTAGAAGACTTC. It is translated as CASSESRTVEDF.

Remarks on this clone: Other DNA sequences of this sample code for an identical CDR3. The chain links TRBV27 to TRBJ2-7, with TRBD2 matching over 9 bases. V lost 4 bases, J lost 2 bases, and 3 bases stayed unmatched. The CDR3 spans 14 residues. Germline lookup yields CDR1 MNHEY and CDR2 SMNVEV (reference sequence). The CDR3 DNA follows: TGTGCCAGCAGTTCCCGACTAGCGGCCTACGAGCAGTACTTC. This encodes CASSSRLAAYEQYF.

In regard to this clone: Other DNA sequences in the sample encode the same CDR3. This chain links TRBV7-9 with TRBJ2-7, with D uncertain. V was trimmed by 1 base and J by 3 bases, leaving 4 bases between them. The CDR3 spans 12 residues. From germline, CDR1 is SEHNR and CDR2 FQNEAQ (reference sequence). The CDR3 protein is CASSLEDYEQYF. CDR3 sequence (DNA): TGTGCCAGCAGCTTAGAGGACTACGAGCAGTACTTC.

There are a few counts of this clone. Distinct nucleotide sequences in the sample also encode this CDR3. J is TRBJ2-7 and V is TRBV7-9, with D perhaps matching TRBD1 (5 bases). Germline CDR1 and CDR2: SEHNR and FQNEAQ (reference sequence). Trimming stripped 3 bases from V and 2 bases from J, with 8 bases between. This CDR3 has 13 amino acids. DNA of the CDR3: TGTGCCAGCAGCTTGACAGACGCCTACGAGCAGTACTTC. Its protein is CASSLTDAYEQYF.

This clone was seen once. The chain employs TRBV10-1 and TRBJ2-7; 7 bases agree with TRBD1. This CDR3 is built from 14 residues. Trimming removed 3 bases from V and 6 bases from J; junction bases left unmatched: 8. Germline V gene data show CDR1 as WNHNN and CDR2 as SYGVQD (reference sequence). The CDR3 region is CASSETGVGGEQYF. The CDR3 coding sequence is TGCGCCAGCAGTGAAACAGGGGTAGGGGGCGAGCAGTACTTC.

This chain joins TRBV4-1 and TRBJ2-7; 7 nucleotides line up with TRBD1. From germline, CDR1 is MGHRA and CDR2 YSYEKL. This CDR3 is 16 amino acids long. Trimming at V came to 2 bases and at J to 2 bases, leaving 9 bases not matched to a gene. The CDR3 spells CASSQMRTGAPYEQYF. DNA of the CDR3: TGCGCCAGCAGCCAAATGCGGACAGGTGCTCCCTACGAGCAGTACTTC.

About this clone: Other DNA sequences in the sample encode the same CDR3. The rearrangement uses TRBV7-9 and TRBJ2-7; D might be TRBD2 (5 bases). CDR1 is SEHNR and CDR2 is FQNEAQ in the germline V gene (reference sequence). V lost 5 bases, J lost 0 bases, and 8 bases lay in between. This CDR3 region has 13 residues. The CDR3 DNA sequence: TGTGCCAGCAGCGAGGGAAGCTCCTACGAGCAGTACTTC. Its protein product is CASSEGSSYEQYF.

V is TRBV19 and J is TRBJ2-2; D remains ambiguous. CDR3 length: 13 amino acids. Deletions cut 3 bases from V and 7 bases from J, with 9 bases between. Germline V lookup: CDR1 LNHDA, CDR2 SQIVND (reference sequence). CDR3 in DNA: TGTGCCAGTAGTATCTTTTTGGACGGGGAGCTGTTTTTT. Translation gives CASSIFLDGELFF.

The chain combines TRBV30 with TRBJ2-7; no clear D. The CDR3 consists of 14 residues. Germline CDR1 and CDR2: GTSNPN and SVGIG (reference sequence). Trimming left V 0 bases short and J 0 bases short, with 9 bases between. The CDR3 sequence is CAWSVDGLSYEQYF. For the CDR3, the DNA is TGTGCCTGGAGTGTAGACGGGCTCTCCTACGAGCAGTACTTC.

The V and J genes are TRBV11-2 and TRBJ2-7; D is undetermined. This CDR3 is 17 amino acids long. The V end was cut by 3 bases, the J end by 3 bases, with 21 bases between. The germline CDR1 and CDR2 sequences are SGHAT and FQNNGV. The CDR3 DNA reads as TGTGCCAGCAGCTTTCCACCCGACCCACTTCCGATCTACGAGCAGTACTTC. This codes for CASSFPPDPLPIYEQYF.

This clone was found once. The chain combines TRBV27 with TRBJ1-6; tentatively, D is TRBD1 (6 bases). Germline V gene sequence: CDR1 MNHEY, CDR2 SMNVEV (reference sequence). CDR3 length: 15 amino acids. Trimming left V 6 bases short and J 8 bases short, with 17 bases between. The CDR3 is CASRPTGLGDSPLHF. CDR3 nucleotide sequence: TGTGCCAGCAGACCGACAGGTCTTGGTGATTCACCCCTCCACTTT.

The V call is TRBV5-6, the J call TRBJ2-1; D could derive from TRBD1 or TRBD2 (6 bases each). V lost 1 base to trimming and J lost 2 bases, with 10 bases between them. Germline assignment: CDR1 SGHDT and CDR2 YYEEEE. The CDR3 has 15 residues. The CDR3 coding sequence is TGTGCCAGCAGCTTGTGGGGGGCCCCCTACAATGAGCAGTTCTTC. As protein: CASSLWGAPYNEQFF. The variable domain in full, completed from reference TRBV5-6 and TRBJ2-1, reads DAGVTQSPTHLIKTRGQQVTLRCSPKSGHDTVSWYQQALGQGPQFIFQYYEEEERQRGNFPDRFSGHQFPNYSSELNVNALLLGDSALYLCASSLWGAPYNEQFFGPGTRLTVL.

This chain links TRBV19 with TRBJ1-2; a weak D match, TRBD1 (5 bases). V shed 1 base and J shed 5 bases, with 11 bases lying between them. The CDR3 runs 14 residues. Germline V gives CDR1 LNHDA, CDR2 SQIVND (reference sequence). CDR3 sequence: CASSIGWGPYGYTF. The CDR3 nucleotides are TGTGCCAGTAGTATAGGGTGGGGCCCTTATGGCTACACCTTC.